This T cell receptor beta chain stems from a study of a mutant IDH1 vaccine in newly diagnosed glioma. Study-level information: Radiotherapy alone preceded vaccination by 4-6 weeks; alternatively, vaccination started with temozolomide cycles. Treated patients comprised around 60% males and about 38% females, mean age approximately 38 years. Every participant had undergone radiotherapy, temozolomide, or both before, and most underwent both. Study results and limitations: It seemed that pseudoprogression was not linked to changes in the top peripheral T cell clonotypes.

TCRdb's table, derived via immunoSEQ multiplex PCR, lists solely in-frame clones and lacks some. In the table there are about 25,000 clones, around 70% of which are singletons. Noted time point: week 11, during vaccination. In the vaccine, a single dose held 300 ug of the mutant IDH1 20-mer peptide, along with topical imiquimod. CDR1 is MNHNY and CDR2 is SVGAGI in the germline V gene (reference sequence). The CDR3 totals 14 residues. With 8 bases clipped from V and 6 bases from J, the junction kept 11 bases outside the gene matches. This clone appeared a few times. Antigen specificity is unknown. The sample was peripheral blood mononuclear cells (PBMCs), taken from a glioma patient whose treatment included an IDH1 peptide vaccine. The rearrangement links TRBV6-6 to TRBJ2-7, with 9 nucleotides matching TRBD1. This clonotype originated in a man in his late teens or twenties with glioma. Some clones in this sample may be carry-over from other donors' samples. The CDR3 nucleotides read TGTGCCAGCGGGACGACAGGGGGAAAAGTCGAGCAGTACTTC. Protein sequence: CASGTTGGKVEQYF.